The clone carrying this T cell receptor beta chain turned up a few times. The sample originates from a study of identical twins. CDR3 length: 15 amino acids. Losses at the gene ends were 2 bases for V and 0 bases for J; bases not matched to a gene: 2. CDR1 SGHKS and CDR2 YYEKEE come from the germline V gene (reference sequence). MiXCR, run by TCRdb on the 5' RACE reads, gives a single entry per CDR3 protein. The data hold 350,000 or so distinct CDR3 sequences, with roughly 12% observed a single time. A further study also used this sample, focusing on yellow fever vaccine responses in identical twins.

The chain carries TRBV5-5 and TRBJ2-1; 7 nucleotides align to TRBD1. Sequencing used CD8+ T cells sorted from blood. The origin of this receptor is a woman aged 18-29 years in good health. The CDR3 spells CASSLDRASYNEQFF. In nucleotides, the CDR3 is TGTGCCAGCAGCTTAGACAGGGCCTCCTACAATGAGCAGTTCTTC.